This T cell receptor (beta chain) was sequenced for a study of OX40 agonist ivuxolimab in advanced cancers. Findings and limits, study-wide: Within 6 weeks, CD4+ and CD8+ blood T cells expanded clonally at 0.1 to 3.0 mg/kg.

Profiled with immunoSEQ multiplex PCR; TCRdb holds only in-frame clones, not every one. The table includes around 98,000 clones, roughly nine tenths detected once. Germline V gene lookup returns CDR1 KGHSH and CDR2 LQKENI. This CDR3 spans 17 amino acids. Trimming took 2 bases from V and 3 from J, leaving 18 bases between them. Concerning this clone: As yet, its antigen is unknown.

The input for sequencing was CD4+ or CD8+ T cells sorted from blood, taken in a trial of the OX40 agonist ivuxolimab. The receptor was derived from an adult with an advanced solid tumor such as melanoma, head and neck, liver or kidney cancer. The rearrangement links TRBV18 to TRBJ2-3; D might be TRBD2 (6 bases). This chain's CDR3 is CASSPATPGVMTDTQYF. DNA of the CDR3: TGTGCCAGCTCACCAGCGACCCCGGGGGTAATGACAGATACGCAGTATTTT.